The TCR beta chain under discussion was sequenced for a study of CD8+CD57+ T cells in acquired aplastic anemia. Background on the study: Recorded DNA amounts for sorted CD4+ and CD8+ cells had an average of approximately 2.9 ug. CD4+ cell libraries from healthy donors averaged approximately 10 million reads.

General study findings and limits: Patients and controls turned out to have approximately 29 CD8+ CDR3 sequences in common.

TCR beta VDJ and CDR3 profiling used genomic DNA as template. TCRdb re-called the reads with MiXCR, one entry per CDR3 protein. The data hold about 130,000 distinct CDR3 sequences, with about 48% observed a single time. There are 16 residues in the CDR3. Trimming pared 3 bases from V and 1 base from J, leaving 16 bases between. From germline, CDR1 is SGHAT and CDR2 FQDESV (reference sequence). Of note for this clonotype: What it recognizes is unknown.

This chain connects TRBV11-1 to TRBJ2-7, with D possibly TRBD1 on 7 matching bases. This clonotype originated in a human donor in good health, serving as a control. Sequenced input: sorted CD4+, CD8+, or CD8+CD57+ T cells (not recorded which) from PBMCs. The CDR3, as DNA: TGTGCCAGCAGCTTGGAGGGGCGGGACAGATCCTACGAGCAGTACTTC. This gives the protein CASSLEGRDRSYEQYF. The full variable domain, with the rest looked up from reference TRBV11-1 and TRBJ2-7, is EAEVAQSPRYKITEKSQAVAFWCDPISGHATLYWYRQILGQGPELLVQFQDESVVDDSQLPKDRFSAERLKGVDSTLKIQPAELGDSAMYLCASSLEGRDRSYEQYFGPGTRLTVT.